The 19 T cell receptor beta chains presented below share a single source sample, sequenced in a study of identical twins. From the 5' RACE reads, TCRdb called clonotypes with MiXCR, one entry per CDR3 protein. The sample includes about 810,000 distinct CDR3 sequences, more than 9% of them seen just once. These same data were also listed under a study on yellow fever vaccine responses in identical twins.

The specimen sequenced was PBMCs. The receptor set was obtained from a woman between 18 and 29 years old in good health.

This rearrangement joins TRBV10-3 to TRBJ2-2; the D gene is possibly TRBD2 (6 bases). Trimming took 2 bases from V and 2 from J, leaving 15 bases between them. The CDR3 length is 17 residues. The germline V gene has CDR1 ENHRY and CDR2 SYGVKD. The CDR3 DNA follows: TGTGCCATCAGTGAGCCCGGGGGTTTGAAAAACACCGGGGAGCTGTTTTTT. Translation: CAISEPGGLKNTGELFF.

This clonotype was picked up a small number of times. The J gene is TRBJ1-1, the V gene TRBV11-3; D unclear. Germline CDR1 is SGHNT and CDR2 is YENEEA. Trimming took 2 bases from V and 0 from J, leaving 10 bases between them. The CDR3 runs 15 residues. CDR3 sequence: CASSLPREVNTEAFF. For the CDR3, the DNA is TGTGCCAGCAGCTTACCTAGGGAGGTGAACACTGAAGCTTTCTTT.

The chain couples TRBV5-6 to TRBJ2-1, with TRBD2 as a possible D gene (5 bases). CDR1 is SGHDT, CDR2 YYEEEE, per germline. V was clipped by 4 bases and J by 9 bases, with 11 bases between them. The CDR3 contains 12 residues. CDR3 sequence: CASSGESFEQFF. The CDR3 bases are TGTGCCAGCAGCGGGGAGTCATTTGAGCAGTTCTTC. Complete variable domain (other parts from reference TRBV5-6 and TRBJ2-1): DAGVTQSPTHLIKTRGQQVTLRCSPKSGHDTVSWYQQALGQGPQFIFQYYEEEERQRGNFPDRFSGHQFPNYSSELNVNALLLGDSALYLCASSGESFEQFFGPGTRLTVL.

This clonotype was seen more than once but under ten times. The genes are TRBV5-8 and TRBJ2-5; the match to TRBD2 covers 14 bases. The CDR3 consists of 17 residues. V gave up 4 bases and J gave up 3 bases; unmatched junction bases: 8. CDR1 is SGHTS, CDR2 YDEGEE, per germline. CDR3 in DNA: TGTGCCAGCAGCCTGGGGACTAGCGGGGGTAGCGAAGAGACCCAGTACTTC. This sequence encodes CASSLGTSGGSEETQYF.

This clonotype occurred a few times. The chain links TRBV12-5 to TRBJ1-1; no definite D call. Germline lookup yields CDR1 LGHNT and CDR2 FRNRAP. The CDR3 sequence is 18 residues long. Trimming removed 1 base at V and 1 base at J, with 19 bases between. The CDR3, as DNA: TGTGCTAGTGGTTTGGGGAGCATCGGACGGAACCAGAACACTGAAGCTTTCTTT. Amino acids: CASGLGSIGRNQNTEAFF.

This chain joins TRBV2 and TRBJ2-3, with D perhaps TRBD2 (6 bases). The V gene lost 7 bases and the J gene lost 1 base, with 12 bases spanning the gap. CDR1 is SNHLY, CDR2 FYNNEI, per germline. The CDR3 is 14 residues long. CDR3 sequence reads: CASIRLGGTDTQYF. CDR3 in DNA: TGTGCCAGCATAAGACTAGGAGGCACAGATACGCAGTATTTT.

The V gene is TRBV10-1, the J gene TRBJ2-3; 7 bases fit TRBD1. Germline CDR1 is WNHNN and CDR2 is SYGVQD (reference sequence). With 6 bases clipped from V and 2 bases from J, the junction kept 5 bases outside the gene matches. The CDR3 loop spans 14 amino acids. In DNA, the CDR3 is TGCGCCAGCAGCCGGGACAGTTTCACAGATACGCAGTATTTT. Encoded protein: CASSRDSFTDTQYF.

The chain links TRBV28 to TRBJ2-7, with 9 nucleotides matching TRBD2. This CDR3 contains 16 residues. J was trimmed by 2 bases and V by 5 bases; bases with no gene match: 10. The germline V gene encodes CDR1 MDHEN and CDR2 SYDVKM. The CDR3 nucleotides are TGTGCCAGCAGTCTCTCGAGCGGGGGGTTCGCCTACGAGCAGTACGTC. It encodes CASSLSSGGFAYEQYV.

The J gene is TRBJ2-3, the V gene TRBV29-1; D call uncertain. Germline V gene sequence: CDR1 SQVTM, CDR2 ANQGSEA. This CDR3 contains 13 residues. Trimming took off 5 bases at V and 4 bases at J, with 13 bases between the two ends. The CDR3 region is CSVRKVGPDTQYF. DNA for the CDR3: TGCAGCGTTAGGAAGGTCGGGCCAGATACGCAGTATTTT.

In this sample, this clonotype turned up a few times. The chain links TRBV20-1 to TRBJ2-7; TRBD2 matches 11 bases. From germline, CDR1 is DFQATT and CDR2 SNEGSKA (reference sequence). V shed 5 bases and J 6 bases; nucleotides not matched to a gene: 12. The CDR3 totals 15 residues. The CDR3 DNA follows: TGCAGTGCTCTATCCGGGACTAGCGGCCACGGCGAGCAGTACGTC. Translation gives CSALSGTSGHGEQYV.

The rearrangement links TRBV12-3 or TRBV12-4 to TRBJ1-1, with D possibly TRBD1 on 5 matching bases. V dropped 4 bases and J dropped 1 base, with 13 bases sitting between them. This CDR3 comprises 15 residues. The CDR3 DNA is TGTGCCAGCAGTTCGACGGGGCCGGCGAACACTGAAGCTTTCTTT. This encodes CASSSTGPANTEAFF.

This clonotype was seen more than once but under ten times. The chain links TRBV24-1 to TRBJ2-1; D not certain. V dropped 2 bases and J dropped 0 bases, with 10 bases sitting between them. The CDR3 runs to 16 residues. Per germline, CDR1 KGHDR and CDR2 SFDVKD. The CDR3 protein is CATSDSTLLSYNEQFF. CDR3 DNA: TGTGCCACCAGTGATTCCACCCTCCTCTCCTACAATGAGCAGTTCTTC.

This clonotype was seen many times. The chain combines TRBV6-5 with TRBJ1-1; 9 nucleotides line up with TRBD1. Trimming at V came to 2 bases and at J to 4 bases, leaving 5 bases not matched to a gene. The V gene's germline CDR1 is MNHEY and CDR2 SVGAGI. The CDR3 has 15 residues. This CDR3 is CASSYTGGGGTEAFF. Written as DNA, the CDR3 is TGTGCCAGCAGTTACACAGGGGGCGGTGGCACTGAAGCTTTCTTT.

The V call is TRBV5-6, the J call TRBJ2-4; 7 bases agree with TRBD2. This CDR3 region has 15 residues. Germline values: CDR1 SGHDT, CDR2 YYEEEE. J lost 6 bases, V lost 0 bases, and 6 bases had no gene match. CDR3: CASSLGWRGLNIQYF. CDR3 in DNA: TGTGCCAGCAGCTTGGGTTGGCGGGGGTTAAACATTCAGTACTTC.

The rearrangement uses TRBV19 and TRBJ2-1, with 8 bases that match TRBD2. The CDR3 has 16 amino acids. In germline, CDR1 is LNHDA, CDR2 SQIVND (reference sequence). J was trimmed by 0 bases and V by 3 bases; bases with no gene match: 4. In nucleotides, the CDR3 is TGTGCCAGTAGTATGACTAGCGCATACTCCTACAATGAGCAGTTCTTC. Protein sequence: CASSMTSAYSYNEQFF.

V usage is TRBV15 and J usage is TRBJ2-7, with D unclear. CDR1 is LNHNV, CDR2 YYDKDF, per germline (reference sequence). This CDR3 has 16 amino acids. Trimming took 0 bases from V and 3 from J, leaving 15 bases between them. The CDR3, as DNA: TGTGCCACCAGCAGAGATCTGGCAGTTGGAGACTACGAGCAGTACTTC. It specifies CATSRDLAVGDYEQYF.

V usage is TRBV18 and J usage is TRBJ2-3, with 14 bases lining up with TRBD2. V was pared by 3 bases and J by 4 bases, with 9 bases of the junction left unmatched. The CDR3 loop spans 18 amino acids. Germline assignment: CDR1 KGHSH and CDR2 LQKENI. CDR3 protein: CASSPQLTSGGAADTQYF. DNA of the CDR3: TGTGCCAGCTCACCGCAACTGACTAGCGGGGGGGCCGCAGATACGCAGTATTTT.

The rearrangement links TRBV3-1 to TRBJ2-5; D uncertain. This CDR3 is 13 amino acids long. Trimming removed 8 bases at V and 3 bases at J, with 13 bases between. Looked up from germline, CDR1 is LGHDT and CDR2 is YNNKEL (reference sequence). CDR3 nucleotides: TGTGCCAGCGAAGGCCACAGAGAAGAGACCCAGTACTTC. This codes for CASEGHREETQYF.

Written as DNA, the CDR3 is TGTGCCACAAAGCGGGAGCTGTTCTCGGATACGCAGTATTTT. It translates to CATKRELFSDTQYF. The chain employs TRBV2 and TRBJ2-3; 8 bases line up with TRBD2. The length of the CDR3 is 14 residues. The trim removed 10 bases at V and 6 bases at J, leaving 12 bases unmatched. Germline values: CDR1 SNHLY, CDR2 FYNNEI.